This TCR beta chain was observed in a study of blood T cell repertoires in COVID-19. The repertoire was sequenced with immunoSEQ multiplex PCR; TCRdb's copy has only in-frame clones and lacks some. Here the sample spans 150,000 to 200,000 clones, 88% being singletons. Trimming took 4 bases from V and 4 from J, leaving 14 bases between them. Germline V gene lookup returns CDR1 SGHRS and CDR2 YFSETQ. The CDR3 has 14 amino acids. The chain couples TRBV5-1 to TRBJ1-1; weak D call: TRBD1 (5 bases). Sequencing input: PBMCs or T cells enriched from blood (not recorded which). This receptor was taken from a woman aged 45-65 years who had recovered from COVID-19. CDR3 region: CASSVTAGGTEAFF. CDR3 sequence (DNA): TGCGCCAGCAGCGTGACAGCCGGGGGCACTGAAGCTTTCTTT. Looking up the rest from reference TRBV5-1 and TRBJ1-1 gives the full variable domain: KAGVTQTPRYLIKTRGQQVTLSCSPISGHRSVSWYQQTPGQGLQFLFEYFSETQRNKGNFPGRFSGRQFSNSRSEMNVSTLELGDSALYLCASSVTAGGTEAFFGQGTRLTVV.